Given below is one TCR beta chain in context. This receptor's antigen is unknown. Per-base qualities were not stored, and no clone one base away is much larger. Inclusive of the bounding cysteine and phenylalanine, the CDR3 is 11 residues long. Just the 33-base CDR3 DNA is kept, in frame starting at base 1. CDR1 SQVTM and CDR2 ANQGSEA are derived from the germline V gene. Trimming costs V 6 bases and J 3 bases, and their ends lie 9 bases apart. This sample was taken from a study of shared clonotypes between healthy human individuals (dated by TCRdb to 2019 to 2021). As for the study more broadly: The cohort comprised a couple of women and a few men aged 18 to 49 years. Libraries were prepared and TCR repertoires were sequenced by different laboratories using diverse techniques, in order to increase sequencing depth and limit assay-specific biases. To estimate repertoire size and how much clonotypes are shared between individuals, the study performed deep sequencing of blood TCR repertoires from about five healthy adults. Leukapheresis yielded between about 0.9 and 8.9 billion PBMCs per donor. For each donor, CD4 naive and CD4 memory were each given three plates, CD8 naive was given two plates, and CD8 memory was given one plate.

CD8 naive samples consisted of CD45RO-negative cells that were positively selected for CCR7, yielding a CD45RA+CCR7+ population without TemRA cells. The donors were healthy, HIV-negative adults who had no recently reported acute infections or vaccinations. Every donor was a Caucasian adult living in Nashville, Tennessee, USA. Blood was obtained by leukapheresis, after which PBMCs were separated by Ficoll-Histopaque density gradient centrifugation and cryopreserved in liquid nitrogen vapor phase. Analytical flow cytometry was used to check the purity and quantity of every magnetically sorted T cell population. From each sorted fraction, genomic DNA was isolated and quantified by UV absorbance on a Nanodrop 2000c. The research as a whole found: Compared with non-shared clonotypes, clonotypes shared by all four sorted-subset donors had higher generation probabilities. The genetic and exposure-history diversity represented was limited by the small number of donors. Based on pairwise subsampling, the degree of clonotype sharing among donors was expected to be affected by sequencing depth. Larger estimated clonotype richness was generally found for naive subsets than for memory subsets. Approximately 5% of naive CD4, around 4% of naive CD8, about 2.5% of memory CD4, and approximately 0.39% of memory CD8 clonotypes were shared across several donors. Incomplete sequencing was indicated by rarefaction of sorted-subset datasets, despite the large sequencing depth. Sampling was restricted to blood, and TCR repertoires in tissues likely differ from the TCR repertoires found in blood.

Using the deep immunoSEQ assay, multiplex PCR amplified TCR CDR3 regions from genomic DNA. Genomic DNA extracted from each cell subset was distributed evenly over all wells of several immunoSEQ 96-well plates, and each plate served as one replicate. For sorted subsets, each replicate PCR was loaded with approximately 190 ng genomic DNA, equivalent to 25,000 to 30,000 T cell genomes. Purified libraries were quantified with a Qubit 3.0 fluorometer, sized on a Bioanalyzer 2100, and re-quantified with the KAPA Library Quantification kit. Every immunoSEQ 96-well plate was sequenced on a dedicated single-read 150-cycle Illumina NextSeq 550 flow cell. Processing in the source paper ran as follows. Because the immunoSEQ output held only junctional sequences and lacked quality scores, the filtering could not match the filtering applied to full-length reads. Sequences were annotated with PyIR, a Python wrapper for IgBLAST v1.9, using IMGT germline references to assign V/J genes and CDR3. Reads with weak V/J assignments (E-value above 1e-6), missing CDR3, stop codons, out-of-frame junctions, or ambiguous translated residues were removed. V3J clonotypes were defined by identical inferred V gene, J gene, and CDR3 amino acid sequence. To compute the percentage overlap between repertoires, the number of shared unique clonotypes was divided by the size of the smaller repertoire. Richness of each repertoire was evaluated using RTK rarefaction, the Chao1 estimator, and Recon v2.1 estimates of unobserved clonotypes. For all TCRbeta clonotypes obtained by the gDNA method from a few donors, generation probabilities were computed with OLGA. The table was pulled from immuneACCESS by TCRdb, which kept in-frame rearrangements only. Such tables lose some clones; where checked, under half of the loss comes from unresolved V genes, and the rest has no known cause. The V and J calls and the clone size are those of that table, but D and trimming were determined from the DNA. Across this sample there are hundreds of thousands of clones, with 85% to 95% seen only once. The ten biggest clones cover 0.11% of the sample.

The sequence derives from a woman aged 25 to 39 in good health. The sequencing input was naive CD8+ T cells sorted from blood. The cell subset or site label for this specimen denotes: CD45RA+CCR7+. The receptor chain draws on TRBV29-1 and TRBJ2-7, with the D gene not clear enough to name. The CDR3 sequence is CSVKDGYEQYF. The DNA sequence is as follows: TGCAGCGTCAAGGACGGCTACGAGCAGTACTTC.